Reported below is one TCR beta chain. V was shortened by 4 bases and J by 4 bases, with 11 bases between the two germline ends. The CDR3 runs 13 residues. Germline V gene lookup returns CDR1 MGHRA and CDR2 YSYEKL. This sample stems from a study of Tregs in tolerant kidney transplant recipients. Clones were sequenced by immunoSEQ multiplex PCR, and TCRdb holds only the in-frame ones, with some missing. The data show 55,000 to 70,000 clones, approximately 85% seen once. The TCR sequence derives from a human donor who received a combined kidney and bone marrow transplant. Sequencing used Tregs from blood, obtained before the transplant. The chain couples TRBV4-1 to TRBJ2-7, with a possible D match to TRBD1 (5 bases). CDR3 nucleotides: TGCGCCAGCAGCCTTGTCCAGGGTTACGAGCAGTACTTC. Its translation is CASSLVQGYEQYF.